These T cell receptor beta chains were read from a single sample in a study of response to subunit inactivated influenza vaccine. TCRdb re-analysed the RT-PCR reads in MiXCR, keeping a single row per CDR3 protein. The sample holds about 620,000 distinct CDR3 sequences, 11% seen once. This same sample was also part of a study on T cells expressing NK-cell markers.

Sequenced material: PBMCs from blood, taken on the day of vaccination. The receptor set was obtained from a man over 45 who received an inactivated influenza vaccine. Both conserved end residues are part of each CDR3. Each record gives: clone size, D gene, V gene, J gene, CDR3 protein, CDR3 DNA. A D gene is named only where the DNA matches it firmly. For some rows the clone size is stated as once, few or many, or as a class when expanded; others skip it.

few,.,TRBV10-2,TRBJ1-5,CASSDRADSNQPQHF,TGCGCCAGCAGTGACAGGGCAGACTCCAATCAGCCCCAGCATTTT
few,.,TRBV5-1,TRBJ2-1,CAGTGFSEQFF,TGCGCCGGTACCGGGTTTTCGGAGCAGTTCTTC
few,.,TRBV15,TRBJ2-7,CATSRDTGYYEQYF,TGTGCCACCAGCAGAGATACTGGGTACTACGAGCAGTACTTC
few,.,TRBV11-2,TRBJ2-1,CASSLAYRDSQFF,TGTGCCAGCAGCCTTGCTTACCGGGACTCACAGTTCTTC
many,TRBD1,TRBV20-1,TRBJ1-1,CSAKPTGVGTEAFF,TGCAGTGCTAAACCGACAGGGGTGGGCACTGAAGCTTTCTTT
.,TRBD1,TRBV7-9,TRBJ1-1,CASSFQQGTEAFF,TGTGCCAGCAGCTTCCAACAGGGGACTGAAGCTTTCTTT
.,.,TRBV6-5,TRBJ2-1,CASSYSKGSEQFF,TGTGCCAGCAGTTACTCGAAAGGGTCTGAGCAGTTCTTC
few,.,TRBV5-1,TRBJ2-7,CASSPQAEGYEQYF,TGCGCCAGCAGCCCCCAAGCGGAGGGCTACGAGCAGTACTTC
many,.,TRBV27,TRBJ2-1,CASSLIANYNEQFF,TGTGCCAGCAGTTTAATAGCGAACTACAATGAGCAGTTCTTC
few,TRBD1,TRBV12-3/TRBV12-4,TRBJ2-2,CASRFGTGGITGELFF,TGTGCCAGCAGATTCGGGACAGGGGGGATCACCGGGGAGCTGTTTTTT
few,.,TRBV5-1,TRBJ2-2,CASSLSSQSGGELFF,TGCGCCAGCAGCTTGAGTTCCCAATCTGGCGGGGAGCTGTTTTTT
many,TRBD2,TRBV3-1,TRBJ2-3,CASSQDWDASGASSNTQYF,TGTGCCAGCAGCCAAGATTGGGATGCTAGCGGAGCTTCTTCAAATACGCAGTATTTT
.,TRBD2,TRBV5-1,TRBJ2-3,CASSLALSGVTDTQYF,TGCGCCAGCAGCTTGGCGCTAAGCGGGGTCACAGATACGCAGTATTTT
.,TRBD2,TRBV4-3,TRBJ2-7,CASSQLTSGGYEQYF,TGCGCCAGCAGCCAGTTAACTAGCGGGGGCTACGAGCAGTACTTC
.,.,TRBV12-3/TRBV12-4,TRBJ1-3,CASNAGYGNTIYF,TGTGCCAGCAACGCAGGGTACGGAAACACCATATATTTT
few,TRBD1,TRBV4-3,TRBJ2-3,CASSQSRGPSDTQYF,TGCGCCAGCAGCCAAAGTAGGGGGCCATCAGATACGCAGTATTTT
few,TRBD2,TRBV20-1,TRBJ2-7,CSASDLAGGTYEQYF,TGCAGTGCTAGCGATCTAGCGGGAGGTACTTACGAGCAGTACTTC
.,TRBD1,TRBV11-1,TRBJ2-7,CASCSDRGVLQPITYEQYF,TGTGCCAGCTGTTCCGACAGGGGCGTCCTTCAACCGATAACCTACGAGCAGTACTTC
.,.,TRBV12-3/TRBV12-4,TRBJ2-6,CASSLGRASGANVLTF,TGTGCCAGCAGTTTAGGTCGGGCCTCTGGGGCCAACGTCCTGACTTTC
many,TRBD1,TRBV20-1,TRBJ2-7,CSAGQGREQYF,TGCAGTGCTGGACAGGGGAGGGAGCAGTACTTC
few,.,TRBV25-1,TRBJ2-1,CATKLGASANNNEQFF,TGTGCCACCAAGCTTGGGGCATCGGCAAACAACAATGAGCAGTTCTTC
many,.,TRBV4-3,TRBJ1-5,CASSPEPGVNQPQHF,TGCGCCAGCAGCCCCGAGCCAGGGGTCAATCAGCCCCAGCATTTT
few,TRBD2,TRBV28,TRBJ2-1,CASSLFRGRRDEQFF,TGTGCCAGCAGTTTATTTCGCGGGAGGCGGGATGAGCAGTTCTTC
few,TRBD2,TRBV6-2/TRBV6-3,TRBJ2-1,CASSYSITGLANEQFF,TGTGCCAGCAGTTACTCGATCACGGGACTAGCAAATGAGCAGTTCTTC